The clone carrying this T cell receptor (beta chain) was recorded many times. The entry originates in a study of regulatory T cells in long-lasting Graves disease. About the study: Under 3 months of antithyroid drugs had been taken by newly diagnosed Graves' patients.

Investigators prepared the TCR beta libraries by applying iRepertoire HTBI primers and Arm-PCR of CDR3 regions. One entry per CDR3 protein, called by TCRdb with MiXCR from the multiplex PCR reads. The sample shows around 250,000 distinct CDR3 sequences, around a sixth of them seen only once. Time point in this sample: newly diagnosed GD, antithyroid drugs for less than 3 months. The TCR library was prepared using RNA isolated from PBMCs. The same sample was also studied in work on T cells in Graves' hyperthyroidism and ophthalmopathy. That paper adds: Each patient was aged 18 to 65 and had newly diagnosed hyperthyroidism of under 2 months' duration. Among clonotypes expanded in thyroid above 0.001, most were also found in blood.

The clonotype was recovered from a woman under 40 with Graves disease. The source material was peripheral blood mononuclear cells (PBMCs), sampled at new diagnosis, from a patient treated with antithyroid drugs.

The CDR3, as DNA: TGTGCCAGCAGCTCCGGACAGATCTACGAGCAGTACTTC. Residues: CASSSGQIYEQYF. The chain joins TRBV7-2 to TRBJ2-7; D is possibly TRBD1 (6 bases). From germline, CDR1 is SGHTA and CDR2 FQGNSA. V shed 4 bases and J shed 3 bases, with 10 bases lying between them. This CDR3 is 13 amino acids long.